Sequencing of this T cell receptor (beta chain) was carried out in a study of blood T cell repertoires in COVID-19. Study-wide context: PBMCs, B-cell-depleted T cells, or T cells provided the cDNA or gDNA that made up the material.

Data came from immunoSEQ multiplex PCR; TCRdb stores just in-frame clones and leaves some out. The sample has around 100,000 clones, 82% seen once. The clonotype was recovered from a man aged 70 or older with acute or convalescent COVID-19. Sequenced input: peripheral blood.

CDR3 bases: TGTGCCAGCAGTTACTCGGGAGTACAAGAGACCCAGTACTTC. Protein product: CASSYSGVQETQYF. The chain joins TRBV6-5 to TRBJ2-5, with D perhaps TRBD2 (5 bases). The CDR3 has 14 amino acids. Deletions cut 0 bases from V and 2 bases from J, with 7 bases between. The germline CDR1 and CDR2 sequences are MNHEY and SVGAGI.